This T cell receptor beta chain derives from a study of cytomegalovirus exposure and HLA in healthy donors. Whole-study results and caveats: In an earlier analysis, productive rearrangement rates for most beta V segments clustered near 90% or 30%. Altogether, 150 or so TCR beta chains were recorded as cytomegalovirus-associated.

There are 15 residues in the CDR3. The V and J ends lost 5 bases and 0 bases respectively, with 14 bases between them. Germline V CDR1 and CDR2: MNHNY, SVGAGI (reference sequence). Of note for this clone: The antigen is not known.

Primers: 60 Vbeta forward and 13 Jbeta reverse. Clones were read by immunoSEQ multiplex PCR, and TCRdb kept only the in-frame ones, dropping some. Of 130,000 to 150,000 clones listed, around 75% are singletons. The clonotype originates from a woman aged 18-30 years in good health and CMV-seronegative. Sequences were obtained from PBMCs. The chain links TRBV6-6 to TRBJ2-7, with TRBD1 as a possible D gene (6 bases). CDR3 region: CASSPSRGSSYEQYF. For the CDR3, the DNA is TGTGCCAGCAGTCCTTCGAGGGGGAGCTCCTACGAGCAGTACTTC.